This is a list of T cell receptor beta chains from one sample in a study of CD8+CD57+ T cells in acquired aplastic anemia. Each CDR3 protein gets one entry after TCRdb re-called the reads with MiXCR. The data show more than 150,000 distinct CDR3 sequences, around 50% seen once. The sample was sorted CD4+, CD8+, or CD8+CD57+ T cells (not recorded which) from PBMCs. These receptors came from a human donor with aplastic anemia. The CDR3 runs from the conserved cysteine through the conserved F or W. The D gene is left open where the match is weak. Expanded clones are given a class, and other clones once, few, many or no size at all.

D gene,J gene,clone size,V gene,CDR3 DNA,CDR3 protein
TRBD2,TRBJ2-5,few,TRBV10-3,TGTGCCGCCGGATCGGGGGGATGGGACCAAGAGACCCAGTACTTC,CAAGSGGWDQETQYF
-,TRBJ1-5,many,TRBV10-3,TGTGCCACGGGGGACGACAGACACCTCAATCAGCCCCAGCATTTT,CATGDDRHLNQPQHF
-,TRBJ1-2,-,TRBV6-5,TGTGCCAGCAGTTACTCTGGGGGACGCTCGTATGGCTACACCTTC,CASSYSGGRSYGYTF
TRBD1,TRBJ1-1,many,TRBV7-9,TGCGCCAGCAGCGAAGGGACAGGGAACACTGAAGCTTTCTTT,CASSEGTGNTEAFF
-,TRBJ2-5,-,TRBV7-8,TGTGCCAGCAGCTCCCACCAGGGGTCGGAGACCCAGTACTTC,CASSSHQGSETQYF
TRBD2,TRBJ2-1,-,TRBV7-3,TGTGCCAGCAGCCAAGACCAGCGGGGGGACGATGAGCAGTTCTTC,CASSQDQRGDDEQFF
TRBD2,TRBJ2-7,-,TRBV7-2,TGTGCCAGCAGCCGATCTAGCGGGGGCGAGCAGTACTTC,CASSRSSGGEQYF
TRBD2,TRBJ2-7,many,TRBV7-2,TGTGCCAGCAGCTTAGTCCCTAGCGGTACGAAACCCTACGAGCAGTACTTC,CASSLVPSGTKPYEQYF
-,TRBJ2-1,-,TRBV19,TGTGCCAGTAGTATCGGATCCGGCCTCTACAATGAGCAGTTCTTC,CASSIGSGLYNEQFF
-,TRBJ1-5,-,TRBV9,TGTGCCAGCAGCGTAGAGGGTACGCCCCAGCATTTT,CASSVEGTPQHF
TRBD1,TRBJ2-7,many,TRBV6-1,TGTGCCAGCAGTACTCTAGACAGGGGGGATTACGAGCAGTACTTC,CASSTLDRGDYEQYF
TRBD1,TRBJ2-5,few,TRBV25-1,TGTGCCAGCAGTGATCTTGGTGTCAGGGGGCAAGAGACCCAGTACTTC,CASSDLGVRGQETQYF
-,TRBJ2-7,few,TRBV7-9,TGTGCCAGCAGCGATCATCCGTACGAGCAGTACTTC,CASSDHPYEQYF
-,TRBJ1-5,few,TRBV2,TGTGCCAGCAGTGACTGGGGGTCCCCTCAGCCCCAGCATTTT,CASSDWGSPQPQHF
TRBD1,TRBJ2-7,-,TRBV19,TGTGCCAGTAGTGCGGACAGGGTTGGGGCCTACGAGCAGTACTTC,CASSADRVGAYEQYF
-,TRBJ2-2,-,TRBV9,TGTGCCAGCAGCATGGGACTTACCGGGGAGCTGTTTTTT,CASSMGLTGELFF
TRBD2,TRBJ2-1,-,TRBV29-1,TGCAGCATGTGTTTGACTAGCGCCGGAAGGGAGCAGTTCTTC,CSMCLTSAGREQFF
-,TRBJ2-5,many,TRBV6-1,TGTGCCAGCAGAAAGGTTCCTGGGGAGACCCAGTACTTC,CASRKVPGETQYF
TRBD2,TRBJ2-3,many,TRBV4-1,TGCGCCAGCAGCCAAGATCTTAGCGGGGGGCGGGCAGATACGCAGTATTTT,CASSQDLSGGRADTQYF
-,TRBJ1-1,-,TRBV5-1,TGCGCCAGCAATTCGGGACACGTACTGAACACTGAAGCTTTCTTT,CASNSGHVLNTEAFF
TRBD1,TRBJ2-7,-,TRBV19,TGTGCCAGTAGTATGGGACAGGGGGTAAACGAGCAGTACTTC,CASSMGQGVNEQYF
-,TRBJ1-5,many,TRBV19,TGTGCCAGTACACAGAGGTGGAGCAATCAGCCCCAGCATTTT,CASTQRWSNQPQHF
TRBD2,TRBJ2-1,-,TRBV20-1,TGCAGTGCTCGATCGGGGGGGGCCGACTCCTACAATGAGCAGTTCTTC,CSARSGGADSYNEQFF
TRBD2,TRBJ2-5,many,TRBV5-1,TGCGCCAGCAGCTTGCAACTAGCGGGGGGGCGAGAGACCCAGTACTTC,CASSLQLAGGRETQYF
-,TRBJ2-7,-,TRBV10-2,TGCGCCAGCAGCTTGGCTGGGGACTACGAGCAGTACTTC,CASSLAGDYEQYF
-,TRBJ2-6,-,TRBV2,TGTGCCAGCAAGTTAGGGGCCAACGTCCTGACTTTC,CASKLGANVLTF
-,TRBJ2-1,-,TRBV6-4,TGTGCCAGCAGTACTAGAGCCGGGACGGGGACCTACAATGAGCAGTTCTTC,CASSTRAGTGTYNEQFF
-,TRBJ1-5,-,TRBV2,TGTGCCAGCAGTGGCGACATTTATCAGCTCCAGCATTTT,CASSGDIYQLQHF
-,TRBJ1-2,many,TRBV5-1,TGCGCCAGCAGCTTACAGGGCGGGAATAACTATGGCTACACCTTC,CASSLQGGNNYGYTF
-,TRBJ1-1,few,TRBV20-1,TGCAGTGCTAGTCCGGGCACTGAAGCTTTCTTT,CSASPGTEAFF
-,TRBJ2-3,-,TRBV24-1,TGTGCCACCAGTGAAGCCGACAGACCAGATACGCAGTATTTT,CATSEADRPDTQYF
-,TRBJ2-6,-,TRBV10-1,TGCGCCAGCAGCCCTAACTTAAGAGACTCTGGGGCCAACGTCCTGACTTTC,CASSPNLRDSGANVLTF
TRBD1,TRBJ1-6,-,TRBV20-1,TGCAGTGCTAGAACCCTGGGACAGAATAAATCACCCCTCCACTTT,CSARTLGQNKSPLHF
TRBD2,TRBJ2-7,few,TRBV24-1,TGTGCCACCAGTGAACCGACTAGCGGGTCCACCTACGAGCAGTACTTC,CATSEPTSGSTYEQYF
TRBD1,TRBJ2-5,-,TRBV7-9,TGTGCCAGCAGCTTCACACAGGGGCGGGAGACCCAGTACTTC,CASSFTQGRETQYF
-,TRBJ2-3,-,TRBV19,TGTGCCAGTGGCGTAAGGGTCACAGATACGCAGTATTTT,CASGVRVTDTQYF
TRBD1,TRBJ2-1,few,TRBV24-1,TGTGCCACCGATCCGGGACAGGGGTACAATGAGCAGTTCTTC,CATDPGQGYNEQFF
-,TRBJ2-2,many,TRBV5-1,TGCGCCAGCAGCTACGACAGTAACACCGGGGAGCTGTTTTTT,CASSYDSNTGELFF
TRBD2,TRBJ2-7,many,TRBV7-8,TGTGCCAGCAGCTTACGCGCACTAGCGGGAACCTACGAGCAGTACTTC,CASSLRALAGTYEQYF